This T cell receptor (beta chain) was captured in a study of radiotherapy plus CTLA-4 blockade in lung cancer. Background on the study: Around 20% of enrolled patients responded objectively, and roughly 31% had disease control.

Study-level results: With interferon-beta, early dynamics of blood T cell clones were reported to best predict response. TCR clones from tumors expanded in blood after radiotherapy plus ipilimumab.

To note about this clone: Its antigen is still unknown.

The CDR3 runs to 16 residues. The germline gives CDR1 SGHVS, CDR2 FQNEAQ. Trimming removed 3 bases at V and 0 bases at J, with 11 bases between. Using immunoSEQ multiplex PCR, the repertoire was profiled, and TCRdb retains in-frame clones only, with some absent. The table lists over 40,000 clones, approximately 85% of them singletons. The chain employs TRBV7-8 and TRBJ1-4, with D possibly TRBD1 on 6 matching bases. The sample consisted of peripheral blood, taken from a patient treated with radiotherapy plus ipilimumab. The source is a human donor with non-small cell lung cancer who had stable disease on radiotherapy plus ipilimumab. This chain's CDR3 is CASSFDTGTTNEKLFF. CDR3 DNA: TGTGCCAGCAGCTTCGACACAGGGACAACTAATGAAAAACTGTTTTTT.